These 25 T cell receptor beta chains were all obtained from the same sample, sequenced in a study of cytomegalovirus exposure and HLA in healthy donors (dated by TCRdb to about 2017). The method was the immunoSEQ multiplex PCR assay. For the multiplex PCR, a mixture combining 60 forward primers for TCR Vbeta segments and 13 reverse primers for TCR Jbeta segments was used. TCRdb took this table from immuneACCESS and kept in-frame rearrangements with V and J called. Such tables lack part of the clones; where checked against another copy, unresolved V genes explain under half of the gap, and the rest is unexplained. The sample profile shows some 120,000 clones; roughly 80% of them were found once. The ten biggest clones cover approximately 3.6% of the sample. The specimen sequenced was PBMCs. Receptors were obtained from a man younger than 45 in good health and CMV-seronegative.

This chain joins TRBV4-2 and TRBJ1-5; TRBD1 is a possible D gene (6 bases). CDR3 length: 17 amino acids. V was shortened by 0 bases and J by 3 bases, with 15 bases between the two germline ends. Per the germline V gene, CDR1 is LGHNA and CDR2 is YNFKEQ. The CDR3 is CASSQEDRPLYNQPQHF. CDR3 bases: TGTGCCAGCAGCCAAGAAGACAGGCCCCTATACAATCAGCCCCAGCATTTT.

This rearrangement joins TRBV18 to TRBJ2-7, with a possible D match to TRBD2 (7 bases). The V end was cut by 6 bases, the J end by 1 base, with 16 bases between. Per germline, CDR1 KGHSH and CDR2 LQKENI. CDR3 length: 15 amino acids. CDR3 in amino acids: CASSRGGTRSYEQYF. The CDR3, as DNA: TGTGCCAGCTCCCGGGGAGGGACACGGTCCTACGAGCAGTACTTC.

The CDR3 DNA is TGTGCCAGCAGGGGACAGGATCTTGGCTACACCTTC. Translated, it gives CASRGQDLGYTF. The V and J genes are TRBV9 and TRBJ1-2, with 8 positions matching TRBD1. The CDR3 has 12 residues. The junction had 4 bases not matched to a gene; V was cut back by 5 bases and J by 7 bases. CDR1 is SGDLS, CDR2 YYNGEE, per germline.

The gene calls are TRBV18 and TRBJ2-7; TRBD2 is a possible D gene (5 bases). The V and J ends lost 3 bases and 2 bases respectively, with 8 bases between them. Germline CDR1 KGHSH, CDR2 LQKENI. The CDR3 has 13 amino acids. The CDR3 here is CASSPPGTYEQYF. DNA of the CDR3: TGTGCCAGCTCACCTCCCGGGACCTACGAGCAGTACTTC.

As regards this clone: Different DNA sequences within this sample yield the same CDR3. The chain combines TRBV5-3 with TRBJ1-1, with unresolved D. TRBV5-3 counts as an open reading frame of uncertain function. V dropped 4 bases and J dropped 6 bases, with 13 bases sitting between them. CDR3 length: 13 amino acids. The CDR3 loop reads CARSLRSGPEAFF. The CDR3 nucleotides read TGTGCCAGAAGCCTCCGAAGTGGGCCTGAAGCTTTCTTT.

The chain links TRBV5-4 to TRBJ2-5, with TRBD1 identical over 7 bases. Per the germline V gene, CDR1 is SGHNT and CDR2 is YYREEE (reference sequence). There are 14 residues in the CDR3. V lost 0 bases and J lost 2; bases outside the gene matches: 1. The CDR3 region is CASSLVGQQETQYF. The CDR3 DNA is TGTGCCAGCAGCTTGGTGGGACAGCAAGAGACCCAGTACTTC. Full variable domain (outside the CDR3, taken from reference TRBV5-4 and TRBJ2-5): ETGVTQSPTHLIKTRGQQVTLRCSSQSGHNTVSWYQQALGQGPQFIFQYYREEENGRGNFPPRFSGLQFPNYSSELNVNALELDDSALYLCASSLVGQQETQYFGPGTRLLVL.

The rearrangement uses TRBV19 and TRBJ2-1, with TRBD1 as a possible D gene (6 bases). Deletions cut 6 bases from V and 0 bases from J, with 12 bases between. The CDR3 has 15 amino acids. CDR1 is LNHDA and CDR2 is SQIVND in the germline V gene (reference sequence). Written as DNA, the CDR3 is TGTGCCAGTAGGATGGACAGAAGCTCCTACAATGAGCAGTTCTTC. Protein product: CASRMDRSSYNEQFF. Supplemented by reference TRBV19 and TRBJ2-1, the full variable domain reads DGGITQSPKYLFRKEGQNVTLSCEQNLNHDAMYWYRQDPGQGLRLIYYSQIVNDFQKGDIAEGYSVSREKKESFPLTVTSAQKNPTAFYLCASRMDRSSYNEQFFGPGTRLTVL.

The chain carries TRBV27 and TRBJ1-1; 10 nucleotides match TRBD1. The CDR3 consists of 16 residues. Unmatched junction bases numbered 6, after V lost 5 bases and J lost 0 bases. Germline assignment: CDR1 MNHEY and CDR2 SMNVEV (reference sequence). The CDR3 nucleotides read TGTGCCAGCAGTCCGAGACAGGGGGCCCTGAACACTGAAGCTTTCTTT. It translates to CASSPRQGALNTEAFF.

V gene TRBV18 combines with J gene TRBJ2-2, with TRBD1 as a possible D gene (6 bases). V lost 0 bases and J lost 1, with 9 bases in between. Germline CDR1 KGHSH, CDR2 LQKENI. The CDR3 runs 16 residues. As DNA, the CDR3 is TGTGCCAGCTCACCACCGGCCAGGGGGAACACCGGGGAGCTGTTTTTT. This gives the protein CASSPPARGNTGELFF.

Comments on this clone: At the DNA level, this CDR3 is encoded by other sequences in the same sample as well. V is TRBV30 and J is TRBJ1-6; maybe TRBD1 (5 bases). The germline gives CDR1 GTSNPN, CDR2 SVGIG (reference sequence). The CDR3 is made up of 14 amino acids. Trimming left V 4 bases short and J 8 bases short, with 15 bases between. CDR3 nucleotides: TGTGCCTGGAACCGGGAGAGGGGTGATTCACCCCTCCACTTT. Translated: CAWNRERGDSPLHF. The complete variable domain, with remaining parts taken from reference TRBV30 and TRBJ1-6, reads SQTIHQWPATLVQPVGSPLSLECTVEGTSNPNLYWYRQAAGRGLQLLFYSVGIGQISSEVPQNLSASRPQDRQFILSSKKLLLSDSGFYLCAWNRERGDSPLHFGNGTRLTVT.

The V gene is TRBV5-1, the J gene TRBJ2-7, with 9 bases aligning to TRBD1. CDR1 SGHRS and CDR2 YFSETQ come from the germline V gene. The CDR3 is made up of 16 amino acids. Trimming at V came to 4 bases and at J to 1 base, leaving 9 bases not matched to a gene. CDR3 in DNA: TGCGCCAGCAGCCCAAATTCCGGGACAGGGTCCTACGAGCAGTACTTC. The encoded protein is CASSPNSGTGSYEQYF.

This clone was recorded a few times. DNA of the CDR3: TGTGCCAGCAGCTTGAGGGAGAACACTGAAGCTTTCTTT. Amino acids: CASSLRENTEAFF. The chain carries TRBV7-2 and TRBJ1-1; D gene uncertain. Germline V gene sequence: CDR1 SGHTA, CDR2 FQGNSA. Deletions cut 3 bases from V and 1 base from J, with 6 bases between. The CDR3 runs to 13 residues.

The chain has TRBV10-2 and TRBJ2-3; TRBD2 matches 7 bases. Per germline, CDR1 WSHSY and CDR2 SAAADI. The junction had 6 bases not matched to a gene; V was cut back by 7 bases and J by 2 bases. The CDR3 contains 14 residues. DNA for the CDR3: TGCGCCAGCATGGGACTAATCCTCACAGATACGCAGTATTTT. It specifies CASMGLILTDTQYF.

The CDR3 DNA follows: TGTGCCAGCAGCTTGGGCCGGACAGGCGGCAATCTCTACGAGCAGTACTTC. Its translation is CASSLGRTGGNLYEQYF. The chain is built from TRBV5-5 and TRBJ2-7, with TRBD1 matching over 7 bases. This CDR3 contains 17 residues. J lost 3 bases, V lost 0 bases, and 12 bases had no gene match. Germline values: CDR1 SGHKS, CDR2 YYEKEE (reference sequence).

The chain uses TRBV5-1 and TRBJ2-7; a possible D gene is TRBD1 (6 bases). Trimming stripped 0 bases from V and 6 bases from J, with 19 bases between. Looked up from germline, CDR1 is SGHRS and CDR2 is YFSETQ. This CDR3 comprises 16 residues. The DNA of the CDR3 is TGCGCCAGCAGCTTGGGACAGGAGGCCCCGTTTGGCGAGCAGTACTTC. Its protein product is CASSLGQEAPFGEQYF.

The chain carries TRBV21-1 and TRBJ2-7; the table calls TRBD1, which could not be checked here. TRBV21-1 is tagged as a pseudogene. CDR3 length: 16 residues. The CDR3 region has the DNA TGTGCCAGCAGCCTACTCCGACAGGGTGGCTCCTACGAGCAGTACTTC. Translated, it gives CASSLLRQGGSYEQYF.

J is TRBJ2-4 and V is TRBV11-3; D not resolved. V was cut by 3 bases and J by 5 bases, with 8 bases left in between. This CDR3 contains 13 residues. CDR1 is SGHNT and CDR2 is YENEEA in the germline V gene. The CDR3 sequence: CASSFARENIQYF. The CDR3 DNA reads as TGTGCCAGCAGCTTCGCGAGAGAAAACATTCAGTACTTC. The full variable domain, rest sourced from reference TRBV11-3 and TRBJ2-4, is EAGVVQSPRYKIIEKKQPVAFWCNPISGHNTLYWYLQNLGQGPELLIRYENEEAVDDSQLPKDRFSAERLKGVDSTLKIQPAELGDSAVYLCASSFARENIQYFGAGTRLSVL.

The chain has TRBV5-4 and TRBJ1-5; D may be TRBD1 (5 bases). Deletions cut 1 base from V and 4 bases from J, with 12 bases between. The CDR3 loop spans 15 amino acids. Germline V gene sequence: CDR1 SGHNT, CDR2 YYREEE (reference sequence). Here the CDR3 DNA reads TGTGCCAGCAGCTTGCTGGGGGGGGAAAATCAGCCCCAGCATTTT. Translation gives CASSLLGGENQPQHF. The whole variable domain, filled in from reference TRBV5-4 and TRBJ1-5, reads ETGVTQSPTHLIKTRGQQVTLRCSSQSGHNTVSWYQQALGQGPQFIFQYYREEENGRGNFPPRFSGLQFPNYSSELNVNALELDDSALYLCASSLLGGENQPQHFGDGTRLSIL.

Here the CDR3 reads CASSSGLAGGLGAYF. The CDR3 bases are TGCGCCAGCAGCTCGGGACTAGCGGGGGGCCTTGGCGCGTACTTC. The rearrangement joins TRBV5-1 to TRBJ2-7; 15 nucleotides agree with TRBD2. The CDR3 has 15 residues. In germline, CDR1 is SGHRS, CDR2 YFSETQ. Losses at the gene ends were 3 bases for V and 12 bases for J; bases not matched to a gene: 10.

This sequence joins TRBV19 and TRBJ1-1; D is ambiguous. Germline CDR1 reads LNHDA; CDR2 reads SQIVND (reference sequence). Trimming took 7 bases from V and 0 from J, leaving 12 bases between them. The length of the CDR3 is 14 residues. The CDR3 loop reads CASKFQNMNTEAFF. The CDR3 nucleotides read TGTGCCAGTAAGTTTCAGAACATGAACACTGAAGCTTTCTTT. Full variable domain (rest looked up from reference TRBV19 and TRBJ1-1): DGGITQSPKYLFRKEGQNVTLSCEQNLNHDAMYWYRQDPGQGLRLIYYSQIVNDFQKGDIAEGYSVSREKKESFPLTVTSAQKNPTAFYLCASKFQNMNTEAFFGQGTRLTVV.

The chain couples TRBV7-7 to TRBJ2-2; D not certain. CDR3 length equals 14 residues. CDR1 is SSHAT, CDR2 FNYEAQ, per germline (reference sequence). The V and J ends lost 1 base and 5 bases respectively, with 8 bases between them. CDR3 sequence (DNA): TGTGCCAGCAGCTTAGGTCGGGTAACCGGGGAGCTGTTTTTT. It yields the protein CASSLGRVTGELFF.

The rearrangement uses TRBV2 and TRBJ2-3; TRBD2 agrees at 7 bases. J lost 2 bases, V lost 1 base, and 6 bases had no gene match. The CDR3 sequence is 16 residues long. CDR1 and CDR2 from the germline V gene are SNHLY and FYNNEI. DNA for the CDR3: TGTGCCAGCAGTGAAGAACTAGCGCCTATCACAGATACGCAGTATTTT. Amino acids: CASSEELAPITDTQYF.

The chain carries TRBV13 and TRBJ2-5; 10 bases map to TRBD1. J gave up 4 bases and V 5 bases, and 7 bases lay outside the gene matches. Per germline, CDR1 PRHDT and CDR2 FYEKMQ (reference sequence). The CDR3 covers 15 residues. In nucleotides, the CDR3 is TGTGCCAGCAGCCTCCGGACAGGGGGGGGAGAGACCCAGTACTTC. It encodes CASSLRTGGGETQYF.

J is TRBJ2-5 and V is TRBV6-5; 9 bases fit TRBD2. This CDR3 is built from 15 residues. The V gene's germline CDR1 is MNHEY and CDR2 SVGAGI. J gave up 2 bases and V 7 bases, and 8 bases lay outside the gene matches. The CDR3, as DNA: TGTGCCAGCACCCTGGGGGCGGGGGGGCAAGAGACCCAGTACTTC. As protein: CASTLGAGGQETQYF.

The chain couples TRBV7-7 to TRBJ2-7, with 7 bases fitting TRBD2. This CDR3 has 14 amino acids. CDR1 is SSHAT and CDR2 is FNYEAQ in the germline V gene (reference sequence). V gave up 3 bases and J gave up 4 bases; unmatched junction bases: 6. The CDR3 region is CASSLEGGSYEQYF. DNA for the CDR3: TGTGCCAGCAGCTTGGAGGGAGGGAGTTACGAGCAGTACTTC. Supplemented by reference TRBV7-7 and TRBJ2-7, the full variable domain reads GAGVSQSPRYKVTKRGQDVTLRCDPISSHATLYWYQQALGQGPEFLTYFNYEAQPDKSGLPSDRFSAERPEGSISTLTIQRTEQRDSAMYRCASSLEGGSYEQYFGPGTRLTVT.